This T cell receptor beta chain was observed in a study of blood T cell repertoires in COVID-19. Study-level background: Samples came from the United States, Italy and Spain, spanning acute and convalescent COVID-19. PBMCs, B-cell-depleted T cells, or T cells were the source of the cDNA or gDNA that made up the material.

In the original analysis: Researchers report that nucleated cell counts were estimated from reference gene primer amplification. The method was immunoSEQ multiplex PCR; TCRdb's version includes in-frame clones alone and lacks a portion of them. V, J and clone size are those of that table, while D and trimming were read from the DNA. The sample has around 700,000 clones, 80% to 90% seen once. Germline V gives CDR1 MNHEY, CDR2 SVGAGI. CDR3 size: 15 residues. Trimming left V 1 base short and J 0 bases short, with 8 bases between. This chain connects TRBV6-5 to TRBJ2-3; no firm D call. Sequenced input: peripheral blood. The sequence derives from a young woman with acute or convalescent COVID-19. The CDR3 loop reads CASSYLQRSTDTQYF. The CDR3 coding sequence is TGTGCCAGCAGTTACTTGCAGAGGAGCACAGATACGCAGTATTTT.